The sequence of this T cell receptor (beta chain) was determined in a study of blood T cells in healthy people across ages (dated by TCRdb to between 2014 and 2017). About the study as a whole: Template switching captured roughly one uniquely barcoded TCR beta cDNA molecule per two T cells in model experiments. Using deep sequencing normalized with unique cDNA molecular identifiers, the study measured how TCR beta repertoire diversity changes with age. The donors were divided into four age groups: young (average approximately 15 years), middle-aged (about 39), aged (approximately 59) and long-lived (about 80). To avoid experimental bias, donors of different ages were distributed randomly across sequencing lanes. Using the same blood draw, the study looked at two additional independent replicas of 1 million unique cDNA reads for two donors, one aged 18 to 30 and the other aged 80 or older.

Library preparation used 5' RACE. Sequencing took place on an Illumina HiSeq 2500. A second PCR of roughly 6 to 11 cycles was run with a J-beta primer mix and a sample-barcoded 5' primer. A unique molecular identifier was introduced onto each TCR beta cDNA molecule by a template-switch 5' adaptor carrying 12 random nucleotides. Each sample yielded at least 2.5 million CDR3-containing paired-end reads. First-strand cDNA synthesis was performed from all RNA using the Mint cDNA synthesis kit, with priming by a TRBC-specific oligonucleotide. Following uracil-DNA glycosylase treatment, all cDNA underwent a first 18-cycle PCR with the universal primers M1SS and BC2_uni_R. In the paper's pipeline: Normalization of each sample was performed by random selection of 1 million high-quality reads, each carrying a distinct molecular identifier. Instead of being binned into consensus sequences, reads with shared molecular identifiers were discarded. MiTCR, set to a Q25 quality threshold and the strictest error-elimination algorithm, was used for CDR3 identification, clonotype clustering and error correction. A nonparametric unseen species model using Euler transformation provided a lower-bound estimate of total TCR beta diversity. TCRdb reprocessed the public reads (quality trimming at Q25 with fastp, clone calling with MiXCR) and kept in-frame beta chains. Each record represents a unique CDR3 protein, reported with the most common genes and DNA among its rows. The V and J calls shown here were made by TCRdb, not taken from the authors' results. A total of 800,000 to 950,000 distinct CDR3 sequences appear in this sample, roughly 50% of them only once. The ten largest clones capture over 10% of the sample.

The germline V and J ends show losses of 4 bases and 4 bases respectively, and no gene match explains 2 bases of the junction. The germline V gene (reference sequence) yields DFQATT for CDR1 and SNEGSKA for CDR2. Its CDR3 holds 13 amino acids, cysteine through phenylalanine. The kept DNA is CDR3 alone, 39 bases in frame from the first base. The donors were 40 or so Caucasian individuals from Russia, aged 6 to 90 years, who were systemically healthy. Roughly 10 milliliters of peripheral blood were drawn from each donor into EDTA-treated Vacutainer tubes. Ficoll-Paque density-gradient centrifugation was used to isolate PBMCs, with at least 6.5 million obtained per sample. Trizol reagent was used to extract total RNA from the PBMCs, yielding at least 6 micrograms per sample. For every donor, an aliquot of PBMCs went through flow cytometry to measure the percentages of naive CD45RAhigh/CD27high T cells.

This clonotype was picked up a small number of times. Its antigen remains undetermined. One base away there is no much larger clone; base qualities are not given. What the authors observed across the whole study: Conclusive comparison of naive and antigen-experienced compartments was prevented by the profiling of bulk unsorted PBMCs. Observed TCR beta diversity per million T cells fell roughly linearly with age, and a significant reduction was already apparent by age about 38. Donor CMV infection status was unknown, potentially confounding age-related changes in expanded clonotypes. The long-lived group showed more naive CD4+ T cells, fewer expanded clones and increased TCR diversity than the aged group, suggesting age selection. Observed TCR beta diversity correlated strongly with the percentage of naive T cells measured by flow cytometry. Estimates of total diversity based on one million sequenced T cells were considered lower bounds and underestimates.

The chain was built from TRBV20-1 and TRBJ2-1, with 9 bases in between that match TRBD2. Sample: blood. This clonotype originated in a young man in good health. The CDR3 reads as follows: CSAIAGAYNEQFF. The nucleotides read TGCAGTGCTATAGCGGGGGCATACAATGAGCAGTTCTTC.